This entry describes one T cell receptor (beta chain). Germline CDR1 and CDR2: SNHLY and FYNNEI. This CDR3 spans 13 amino acids. This sample is drawn from a study of blood T cell repertoires in COVID-19. Across the whole study: Collection of acute and convalescent COVID-19 samples took place in the United States, Italy and Spain. The cDNA or gDNA used as material had been derived from T cells, B-cell-depleted T cells, or PBMCs.

Per the original data handling: By means of reference gene primer amplification, nucleated cell counts were estimated. Clones were read by immunoSEQ multiplex PCR, and TCRdb kept only the in-frame ones, dropping some. The V and J calls and clone size are taken from that table; D and trimming were inferred from the DNA. The sample holds about 170,000 clones, roughly 84% seen once. The material sequenced was peripheral blood. The clonotype was recovered from a woman at least 80 years old with active or convalescent COVID-19. The chain uses TRBV2 and TRBJ1-2; possibly TRBD1 for D (6 bases). The CDR3 coding sequence is TGTGACCAGCAACAGGGCCCTAACTATGGCTACACCTTC. It yields the protein CDQQQGPNYGYTF. The variable domain in full, completed from reference TRBV2 and TRBJ1-2, reads EPEVTQTPSHQVTQMGQEVILRCVPISNHLYFYWYRQILGQKVEFLVSFYNNEISEKSEIFDDQFSVERPDGSNFTLKIRSTKLEDSAMYFCDQQQGPNYGYTFGSGTRLTVV.